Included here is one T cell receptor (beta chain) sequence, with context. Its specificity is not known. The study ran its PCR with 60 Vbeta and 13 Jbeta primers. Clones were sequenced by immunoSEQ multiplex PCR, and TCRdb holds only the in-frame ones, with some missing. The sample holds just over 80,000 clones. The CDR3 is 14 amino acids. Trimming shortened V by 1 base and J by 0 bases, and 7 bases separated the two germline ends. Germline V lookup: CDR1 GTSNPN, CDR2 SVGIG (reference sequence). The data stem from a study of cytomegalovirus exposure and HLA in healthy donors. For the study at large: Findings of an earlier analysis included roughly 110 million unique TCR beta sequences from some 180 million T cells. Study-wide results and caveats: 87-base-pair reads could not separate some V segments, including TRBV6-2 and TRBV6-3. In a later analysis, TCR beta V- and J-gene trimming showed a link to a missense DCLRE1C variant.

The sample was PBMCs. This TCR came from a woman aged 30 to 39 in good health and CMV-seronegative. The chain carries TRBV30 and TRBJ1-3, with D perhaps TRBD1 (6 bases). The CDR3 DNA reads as TGTGCCTGGAGTGCAGGGGTCTCTGGAAACACCATATATTTT. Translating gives CAWSAGVSGNTIYF. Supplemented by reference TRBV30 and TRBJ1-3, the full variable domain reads SQTIHQWPATLVQPVGSPLSLECTVEGTSNPNLYWYRQAAGRGLQLLFYSVGIGQISSEVPQNLSASRPQDRQFILSSKKLLLSDSGFYLCAWSAGVSGNTIYFGEGSWLTVV.